The sequence of this T cell receptor beta chain was determined in a study of cytomegalovirus exposure and HLA in healthy donors. The PCR employed 60 Vbeta primers together with 13 Jbeta primers. Produced via immunoSEQ multiplex PCR; TCRdb's table is partial and in-frame only. The repertoire table contains some 120,000 clones. The CDR3 contains 15 residues. Germline CDR1 MNHEY, CDR2 SVGAGI. Trimming left V 6 bases short and J 1 base short, with 16 bases between. The chain couples TRBV6-5 to TRBJ2-7; D might be TRBD2 (6 bases). The sequence was obtained from a man aged 18 to 29 in good health and CMV-seronegative. Sequencing input: PBMCs. The CDR3 nucleotides are TGTGCCAGCAGCTACAACCGGGACTCTTCCTACGAGCAGTACTTC. Translation: CASSYNRDSSYEQYF.